What follows is one TCR beta chain and its context. Germline values: CDR1 KGHSH, CDR2 LQKENI. CDR3 size: 14 residues. V was pared by 7 bases and J by 4 bases, with 11 bases between. This entry is derived from a study of memory CD8 T cells in hepatitis C reinfection. Overall study: Two donors cleared primary HCV but became chronic after reinfection. Between 3 and 8 weeks after reinfection detection, peak samples were drawn.

Noted time point: peak reinfection, 3 to 8 weeks after reinfection detection. The sorted cells went straight to TCR sequencing with no prior in vitro expansion. Donors came from people who inject drugs enrolled in HEPCO, Canada. Using immunoSEQ multiplex PCR, the repertoire was profiled, and TCRdb retains in-frame clones only, with some absent. Of some 40,000 clones listed, 85% to 90% are singletons. The sequencing sample was made of naive CD8+ T cells sorted from blood. The V gene is TRBV18, the J gene TRBJ2-6; D gene uncertain. This clonotype was sampled from a man younger than 35 with hepatitis C virus infection. The CDR3 DNA follows: TGTGCCAGCTTCACCACTTCCGGGGCCAACGTCCTGACTTTC. It codes for CASFTTSGANVLTF.